This TCR beta chain was documented in a study of blood T cell repertoires in COVID-19 (dated by TCRdb to the early 2020s). Looking at the study overall: Samples from collaborators originated in the United States, Italy and Spain and spanned both the acute and convalescent phases of COVID-19. A de-identified subject ID, COVID-19 status, age in years and sex were almost always included in the sample metadata. Where available, HLA class I and class II types were taken from metadata supplied by the sample provider and were not determined by assay-based typing. The prospective study material was composed of cDNA or gDNA derived from T cells, B-cell-depleted T cells, or PBMCs. The dataset comprised deeply sampled blood TCRbeta repertoires from subjects exposed to, actively infected with, or recovered from COVID-19. The samples were drawn from two sources: the first 160 participants of the ongoing ImmuneRACE study, and over 950 subjects contributed by 6 global collaborators. The repertoires were released in a freely available public database intended as a resource for research on the immune response to SARS-CoV-2. The paper as a whole reports these results and caveats: The quantity of clinical and demographic metadata differed by source and by participant and was supplied without curation.

The immunoSEQ Assay, a bias-controlled multiplex PCR, was used to amplify TCRbeta CDR3 regions from genomic DNA. For the original study's pipeline: Within the assay, amplification of reference gene primers was used to estimate how many nucleated cells each sample contained. To quantify the absolute abundance of each unique TCRbeta CDR3 rearrangement, sequence reads were collapsed and filtered. For each sample, productive Simpson clonality was calculated as the square root of Simpson's diversity index over productive rearrangements. The table was pulled from immuneACCESS by TCRdb, which kept in-frame rearrangements only. Such tables lose some clones; where checked, under half of the loss comes from unresolved V genes, and the rest has no known cause. V and J calls and clone size are copied from that table; D and trimming were computed from the DNA. Counted in this sample were roughly 280,000 clones; roughly 90% of them appeared once. Clones ranked in the top ten supply under 2.5% of the sample.

The germline V gene supplies CDR1 SGHRS and CDR2 YFSETQ. Clipping removes 0 bases from V and 6 bases from J, with 2 as the unmatched junction base count. The CDR3 runs 14 amino acids, cysteine and phenylalanine included. CDR3 DNA only is kept here, 42 bases in frame from base 1. Enrolling through a virtual design, the prospective study's participants ranged in age from roughly 18 to 100 years and lived across some 23 United States geographic areas. Cohort assignment in the prospective study relied on participant-reported clinical history from a screening survey and a study questionnaire. Recovered participants in ImmuneRACE Cohort 3 were defined by two consecutive negative NP/OP PCR tests, clearance by a healthcare professional, or resolution of symptoms. In the prospective study, whole blood, serum and a nasopharyngeal or oropharyngeal swab were collected from each participant by mobile phlebotomists. Prospective study participants could optionally give additional blood draws and questionnaires over an approximately two-month period. Blood samples from the prospective study were shipped frozen or at room temperature prior to DNA extraction.

Remarks on this clone: Its antigen is not yet known. There are no base qualities to consult, and no much larger clone falls within one base. Other DNA sequences in the same sample also yield this CDR3.

The origin of this receptor is a woman aged 55 to 70 who had recovered from COVID-19. Recombination connected TRBV5-1 to TRBJ2-2, with 7 bases in between that match TRBD1. Sequenced: PBMCs or T cells enriched from blood (not recorded which). The sequence in DNA is TGCGCCAGCAGCTTGGGACAGGGATCCGGGGAGCTGTTTTTT. Translated, this is CASSLGQGSGELFF. The CDR3 plus the reference TRBV5-1 and TRBJ2-2 genes for the other parts give the full variable domain: KAGVTQTPRYLIKTRGQQVTLSCSPISGHRSVSWYQQTPGQGLQFLFEYFSETQRNKGNFPGRFSGRQFSNSRSEMNVSTLELGDSALYLCASSLGQGSGELFFGEGSRLTVL.